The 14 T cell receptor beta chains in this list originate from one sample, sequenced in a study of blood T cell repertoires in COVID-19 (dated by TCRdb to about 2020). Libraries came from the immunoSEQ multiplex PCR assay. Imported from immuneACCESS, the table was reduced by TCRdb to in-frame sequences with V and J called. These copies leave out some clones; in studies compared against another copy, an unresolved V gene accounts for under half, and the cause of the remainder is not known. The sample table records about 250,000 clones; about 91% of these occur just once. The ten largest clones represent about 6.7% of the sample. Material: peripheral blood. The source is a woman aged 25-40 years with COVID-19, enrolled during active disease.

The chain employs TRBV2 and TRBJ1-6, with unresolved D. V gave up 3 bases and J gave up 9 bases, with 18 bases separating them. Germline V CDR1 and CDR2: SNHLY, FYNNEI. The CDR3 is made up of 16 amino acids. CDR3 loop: CASSEMATSGGSPLHF. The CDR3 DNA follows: TGTGCCAGCAGTGAGATGGCGACATCCGGAGGTTCACCCCTCCACTTT.

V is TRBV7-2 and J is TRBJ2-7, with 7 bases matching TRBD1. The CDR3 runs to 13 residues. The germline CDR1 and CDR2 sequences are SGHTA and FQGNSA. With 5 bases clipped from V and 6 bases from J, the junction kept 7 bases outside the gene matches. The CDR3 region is CASSKDRDGEQYV. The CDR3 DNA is TGTGCCAGCAGCAAAGACAGGGACGGCGAGCAGTACGTC.

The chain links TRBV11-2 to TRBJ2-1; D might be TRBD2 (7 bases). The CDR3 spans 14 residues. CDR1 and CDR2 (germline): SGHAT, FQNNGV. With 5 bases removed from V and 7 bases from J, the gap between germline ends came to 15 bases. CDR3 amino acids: CASSPGGLNNEQFF. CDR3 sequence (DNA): TGTGCCAGCAGCCCGGGGGGCCTTAATAATGAGCAGTTCTTC.

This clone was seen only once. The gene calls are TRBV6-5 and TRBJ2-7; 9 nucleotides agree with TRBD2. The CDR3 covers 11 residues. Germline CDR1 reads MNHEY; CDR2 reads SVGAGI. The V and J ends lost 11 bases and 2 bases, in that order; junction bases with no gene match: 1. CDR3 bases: TGTGCCGCGGGGGGGCCCTACGAGCAGTACTTC. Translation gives CAAGGPYEQYF.

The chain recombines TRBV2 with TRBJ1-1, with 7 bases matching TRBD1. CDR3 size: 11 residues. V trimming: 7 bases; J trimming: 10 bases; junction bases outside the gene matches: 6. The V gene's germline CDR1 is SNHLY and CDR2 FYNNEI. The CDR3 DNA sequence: TGTGCCAGCATGAGGACAGGCTCAGCTTTCTTT. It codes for CASMRTGSAFF.

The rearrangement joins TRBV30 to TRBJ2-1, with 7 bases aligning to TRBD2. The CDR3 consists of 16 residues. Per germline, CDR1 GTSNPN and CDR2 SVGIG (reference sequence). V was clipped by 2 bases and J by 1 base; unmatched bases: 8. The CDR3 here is CAWSPLGAGSYNEQFF. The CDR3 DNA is TGTGCCTGGAGTCCCCTCGGAGCGGGGTCCTACAATGAGCAGTTCTTC.

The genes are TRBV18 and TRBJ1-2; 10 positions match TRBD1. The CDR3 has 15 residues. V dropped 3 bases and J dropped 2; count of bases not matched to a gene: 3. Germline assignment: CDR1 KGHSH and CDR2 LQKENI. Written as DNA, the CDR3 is TGTGCCAGCTCACCTACGACAGGGGGCAACTATGGCTACACCTTC. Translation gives CASSPTTGGNYGYTF.

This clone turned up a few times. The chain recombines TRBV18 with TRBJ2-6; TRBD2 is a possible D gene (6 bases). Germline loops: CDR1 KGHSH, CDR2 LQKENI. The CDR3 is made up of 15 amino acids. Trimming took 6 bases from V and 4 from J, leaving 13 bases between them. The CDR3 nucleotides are TGTGCCAGCTCGCTAGGCGCGGGGGGGGCCAACGTCCTGACTTTC. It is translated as CASSLGAGGANVLTF.

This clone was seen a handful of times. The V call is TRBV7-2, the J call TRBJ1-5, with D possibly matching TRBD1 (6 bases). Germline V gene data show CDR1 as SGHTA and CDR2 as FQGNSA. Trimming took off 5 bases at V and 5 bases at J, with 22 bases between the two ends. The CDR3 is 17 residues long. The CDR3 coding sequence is TGTGCCAGCAGCCTCATATGGGCCAGGGGAAGGTATCAGCCCCAGCATTTT. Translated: CASSLIWARGRYQPQHF.

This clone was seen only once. As DNA, the CDR3 is TGTGCCAGCAGCTCTCGGACTAGCGGGAGGGCCTCCTACGAGCAGTACGTC. It yields the protein CASSSRTSGRASYEQYV. V usage is TRBV21-1 and J usage is TRBJ2-7; the D call in the table, TRBD2, was not verified against the DNA. TRBV21-1 corresponds to a pseudogene. CDR3 length: 17 residues.

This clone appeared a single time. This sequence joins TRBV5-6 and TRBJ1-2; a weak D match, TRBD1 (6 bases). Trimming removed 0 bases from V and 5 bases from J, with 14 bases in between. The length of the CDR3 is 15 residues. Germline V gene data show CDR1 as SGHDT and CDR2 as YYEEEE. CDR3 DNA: TGTGCCAGCAGCTTGGCCAGGGGCGAACGATATGGCTACACCTTC. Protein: CASSLARGERYGYTF.

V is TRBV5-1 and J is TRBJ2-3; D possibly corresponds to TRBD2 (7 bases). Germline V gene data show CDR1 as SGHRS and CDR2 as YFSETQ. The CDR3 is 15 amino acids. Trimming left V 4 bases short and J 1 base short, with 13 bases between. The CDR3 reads CASSRGGPGTDTQYF. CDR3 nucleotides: TGCGCCAGCAGCAGGGGGGGGCCTGGCACAGATACGCAGTATTTT.

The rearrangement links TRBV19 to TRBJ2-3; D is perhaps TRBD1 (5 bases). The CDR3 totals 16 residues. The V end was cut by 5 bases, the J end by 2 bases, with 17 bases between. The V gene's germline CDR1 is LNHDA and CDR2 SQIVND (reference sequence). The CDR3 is CASSPGMKGLTDTQYF. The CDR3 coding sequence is TGTGCCAGTAGTCCAGGAATGAAGGGGCTCACAGATACGCAGTATTTT.

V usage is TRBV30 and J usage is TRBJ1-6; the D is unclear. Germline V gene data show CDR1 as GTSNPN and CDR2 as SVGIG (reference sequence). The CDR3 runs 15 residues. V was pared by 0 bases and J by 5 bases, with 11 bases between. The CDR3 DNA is TGTGCCTGGAGTGTGGGGAGCCGCGATAATTCACCCCTCCACTTT. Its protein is CAWSVGSRDNSPLHF.